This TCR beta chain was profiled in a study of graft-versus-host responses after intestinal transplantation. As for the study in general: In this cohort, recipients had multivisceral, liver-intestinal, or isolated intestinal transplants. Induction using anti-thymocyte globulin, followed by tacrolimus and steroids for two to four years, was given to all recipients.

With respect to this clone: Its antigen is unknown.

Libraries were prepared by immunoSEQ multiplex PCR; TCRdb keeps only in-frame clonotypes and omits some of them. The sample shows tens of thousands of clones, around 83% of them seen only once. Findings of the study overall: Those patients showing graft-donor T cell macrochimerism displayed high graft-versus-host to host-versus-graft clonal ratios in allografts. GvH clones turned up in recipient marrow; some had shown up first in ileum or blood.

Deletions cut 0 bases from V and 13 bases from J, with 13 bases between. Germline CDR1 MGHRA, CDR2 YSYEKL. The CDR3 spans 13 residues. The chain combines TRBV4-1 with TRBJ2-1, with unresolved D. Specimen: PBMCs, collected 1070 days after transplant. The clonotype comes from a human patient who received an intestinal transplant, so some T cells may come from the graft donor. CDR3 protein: CASSQEVKDLQFF. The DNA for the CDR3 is TGCGCCAGCAGCCAAGAGGTTAAGGACCTCCAGTTCTTC.